The 16 T cell receptor beta chains reported below all come from one sample, sequenced in a study of PD-1 blockade in classical Hodgkin lymphoma. Some clones are missing from TCRdb's copy, which holds only in-frame ones; the method was immunoSEQ multiplex PCR. The table lists roughly 61,000 clones, more than 85% of them singletons. All patients relapsed after autologous stem cell transplantation, and brentuximab vedotin exposure varied. The sequenced sample was peripheral blood mononuclear cells (PBMCs), obtained before the second cycle of nivolumab. All receptors derive from a human donor with classical Hodgkin lymphoma.

The rearrangement links TRBV29-1 to TRBJ2-3; no definite D call. Trimming cost V 3 bases and J 5 bases, with 24 bases left between them. The CDR3 is made up of 17 amino acids. Germline V lookup: CDR1 SQVTM, CDR2 ANQGSEA. CDR3 sequence (DNA): TGCAGCGTTGAGGGTCCTCGGGTGTATACACAGCAAGATACGCAGTATTTT. Protein product: CSVEGPRVYTQQDTQYF.

The chain carries TRBV6-5 and TRBJ2-7; 9 nucleotides line up with TRBD1. Germline-derived CDR1 and CDR2 are MNHEY and SVGAGI. J was trimmed by 5 bases and V by 5 bases; bases with no gene match: 7. This CDR3 has 14 amino acids. The CDR3 region is CASSPGTGSHEQYF. For the CDR3, the DNA is TGTGCCAGCAGTCCCGGGACAGGGTCCCACGAGCAGTACTTC.

The rearrangement links TRBV7-9 to TRBJ2-5; D is uncertain. Germline CDR1 is SEHNR and CDR2 is FQNEAQ (reference sequence). The CDR3 is made up of 14 amino acids. Trimming cost V 1 base and J 0 bases, with 6 bases left between them. The CDR3 spells CASSLGPYQETQYF. For the CDR3, the DNA is TGTGCCAGCAGCTTAGGGCCTTACCAAGAGACCCAGTACTTC.

The chain combines TRBV27 with TRBJ1-6, with TRBD1 matching over 12 bases. The germline gives CDR1 MNHEY, CDR2 SMNVEV (reference sequence). Trimming removed 6 bases from V and 7 bases from J; junction bases left unmatched: 4. The CDR3 is 15 amino acids. The CDR3 DNA sequence: TGTGCCAGCAGCGGGGACAGGGGGCTGAATTCACCCCTCCACTTT. This codes for CASSGDRGLNSPLHF.

The chain uses TRBV6-6 and TRBJ1-2; tentatively, D is TRBD1 (5 bases). Trimming cost V 6 bases and J 2 bases, with 13 bases left between them. The CDR3 has 14 amino acids. Germline V gene data show CDR1 as MNHNY and CDR2 as SVGAGI (reference sequence). This CDR3 is CASSGPQGNYGYTF. CDR3 DNA sequence: TGTGCCAGCAGCGGACCTCAGGGAAACTATGGCTACACCTTC.

The V and J genes are TRBV7-9 and TRBJ2-7; D is unclear. The germline V and J ends were trimmed by 2 bases and 1 base, with 0 bases remaining between them. Germline V gives CDR1 SEHNR, CDR2 FQNEAQ (reference sequence). The CDR3 is 11 residues long. The DNA for the CDR3 is TGTGCCAGCAGCTTATCCTACGAGCAGTACTTC. Amino acids: CASSLSYEQYF.

This rearrangement joins TRBV30 to TRBJ2-7, with 9 bases lining up with TRBD1. The CDR3 runs to 15 residues. V gave up 2 bases and J gave up 1 base; unmatched junction bases: 6. Germline V CDR1 and CDR2: GTSNPN, SVGIG (reference sequence). The CDR3 DNA reads as TGTGCCTGGAGTATCGGGACAGGGTTTTCCTACGAGCAGTACTTC. Translation gives CAWSIGTGFSYEQYF.

V is TRBV19 and J is TRBJ1-2; TRBD1 matches 9 bases. V lost 1 base to trimming and J lost 5 bases; unmatched junction nucleotides: 5. This CDR3 has 15 amino acids. Germline V gene sequence: CDR1 LNHDA, CDR2 SQIVND (reference sequence). CDR3 DNA: TGTGCCAGTAGTATAGGGACAGGGGTTCGGTATGGCTACACCTTC. Translated: CASSIGTGVRYGYTF.

The chain joins TRBV19 to TRBJ2-3; the D is unclear. CDR3 length: 17 residues. The V end lost 1 base, the J end lost 1 base, and 15 bases lay between the germline ends. Germline values: CDR1 LNHDA, CDR2 SQIVND (reference sequence). As DNA, the CDR3 is TGTGCCAGTAGTATAGTCCCCTCGTGGCTCCGCACAGATACGCAGTATTTT. Its translation is CASSIVPSWLRTDTQYF.

The chain joins TRBV4-2 to TRBJ2-7; 10 nucleotides align to TRBD2. V was clipped by 0 bases and J by 3 bases; unmatched bases: 5. The germline gives CDR1 LGHNA, CDR2 YNFKEQ. This CDR3 has 16 residues. This CDR3 reads CASSQENRLAGYEQYF. The CDR3 DNA is TGTGCCAGCAGCCAAGAGAACAGACTAGCGGGCTACGAGCAGTACTTC.

In its sample, this clone was seen a few times. The chain uses TRBV6-5 and TRBJ1-4; D is perhaps TRBD1 (5 bases). Trimming cost V 6 bases and J 8 bases, with 13 bases left between them. CDR3 length equals 13 residues. Germline V lookup: CDR1 MNHEY, CDR2 SVGAGI. CDR3 sequence (DNA): TGTGCCAGCAGCGTTCGGGAGGGGGAAAAACTGTTTTTT. This sequence encodes CASSVREGEKLFF.

The rearrangement links TRBV27 to TRBJ2-5; either TRBD1 or TRBD2 may fit D (5 bases each). This CDR3 has 15 amino acids. CDR1 MNHEY and CDR2 SMNVEV come from the germline V gene (reference sequence). V lost 4 bases and J lost 3, with 15 bases in between. The CDR3 sequence: CASSSSRDLKETQYF. The CDR3 nucleotides read TGTGCCAGCAGTTCAAGCCGGGACCTAAAAGAGACCCAGTACTTC.

The gene calls are TRBV2 and TRBJ1-1, with TRBD1 matching over 7 bases. CDR3 size: 13 residues. The germline V gene encodes CDR1 SNHLY and CDR2 FYNNEI. With 9 bases clipped from V and 6 bases from J, the junction kept 10 bases outside the gene matches. The CDR3 reads CARTRTGSAEAFF. DNA of the CDR3: TGTGCCAGGACCCGGACAGGAAGCGCTGAAGCTTTCTTT.

The chain is built from TRBV2 and TRBJ2-2, with TRBD2 identical over 8 bases. This CDR3 is 15 amino acids long. J lost 3 bases, V lost 7 bases, and 7 bases had no gene match. Germline V gives CDR1 SNHLY, CDR2 FYNNEI. CDR3 loop: CASNPGGGYTGELFF. Here the CDR3 DNA reads TGTGCCAGCAACCCCGGGGGGGGTTACACCGGGGAGCTGTTTTTT.

The gene calls are TRBV6-6 and TRBJ2-2; D is possibly TRBD1 (5 bases). Germline V gene data show CDR1 as MNHNY and CDR2 as SVGAGI (reference sequence). V was shortened by 2 bases and J by 13 bases, with 11 bases between the two germline ends. The CDR3 has 12 residues. This chain's CDR3 is CASSYPPGWLFF. The DNA of the CDR3 is TGTGCCAGCAGTTACCCCCCAGGGTGGCTGTTTTTT.

The CDR3, as DNA: TGTGCCAGCAGCCAAGACGTGTCACAGCCATACAATGAGCAGTTCTTC. This translates into CASSQDVSQPYNEQFF. The chain uses TRBV14 and TRBJ2-1; D uncertain. Trimming took 0 bases from V and 4 from J, leaving 13 bases between them. Germline V CDR1 and CDR2: SGHDN, FVKESK. CDR3 length: 16 amino acids.